This T cell receptor beta chain was sequenced for a study of blood T cell repertoires in COVID-19. Turning to the study itself: From the United States, Italy and Spain came samples of acute and convalescent COVID-19. PBMCs, B-cell-depleted T cells, or T cells provided the cDNA or gDNA that made up the material.

This clone appeared once. The authors' processing: The authors estimated nucleated cell counts from reference gene primer amplification. Only in-frame clones appear in the TCRdb table, and some are missing; sequencing was by immunoSEQ multiplex PCR. The V and J calls and the clone size are those of that table, but D and trimming were determined from the DNA. The sample has roughly 52,000 clones; roughly 83% are singletons. The sequenced sample consisted of peripheral blood. This clonotype originated in a woman older than 75 with acute or convalescent COVID-19.

The CDR3 here is CASSLSGVNTEAFF. In DNA, the CDR3 is TGTGCCAGCAGCTTATCAGGGGTGAACACTGAAGCTTTCTTT. The chain has TRBV7-2 and TRBJ1-1; D may be TRBD1 (6 bases). V lost 2 bases to trimming and J lost 0 bases, with 7 bases between them. This CDR3 has 14 amino acids. Germline V gene data show CDR1 as SGHTA and CDR2 as FQGNSA.